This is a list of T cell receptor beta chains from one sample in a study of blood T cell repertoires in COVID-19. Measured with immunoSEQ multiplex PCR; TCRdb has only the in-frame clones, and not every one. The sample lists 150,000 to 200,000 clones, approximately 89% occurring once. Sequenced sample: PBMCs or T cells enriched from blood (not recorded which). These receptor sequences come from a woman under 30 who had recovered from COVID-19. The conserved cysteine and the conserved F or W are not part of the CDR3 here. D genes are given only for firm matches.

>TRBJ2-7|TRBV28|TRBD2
ASRTTGTSSYEQY
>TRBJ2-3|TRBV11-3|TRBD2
ASSGRLAGGGTDTQY
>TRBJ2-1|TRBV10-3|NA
AISHYTGDNEQF
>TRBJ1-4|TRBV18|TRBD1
ASSSQGAREKLF
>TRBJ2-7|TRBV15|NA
ATSARLDSYEQY
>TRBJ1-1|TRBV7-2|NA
ASSFGVAEAF
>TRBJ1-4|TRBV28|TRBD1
ASSLDRRDNEKLF
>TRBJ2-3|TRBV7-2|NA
ASSLDTGFSTDTQY
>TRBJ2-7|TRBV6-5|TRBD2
ASSTISGKVYEQY
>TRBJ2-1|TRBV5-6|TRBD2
ASSSGLAEDYNEQF
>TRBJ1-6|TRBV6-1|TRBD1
ASSEAGAGGSSPLH
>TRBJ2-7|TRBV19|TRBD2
ASSLQAGGTYEQY
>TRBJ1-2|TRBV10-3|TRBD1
AISGGAEEGANYGYT
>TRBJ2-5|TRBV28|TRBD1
ASSLLLPGQGENFRETQY
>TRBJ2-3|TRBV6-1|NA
ASSEVSTDTQY
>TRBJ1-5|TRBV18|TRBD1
ASSPGTGNQPQH
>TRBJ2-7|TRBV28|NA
ASSFQKGGAVEQY
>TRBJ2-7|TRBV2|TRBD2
ASSVSLAGDPFREQY
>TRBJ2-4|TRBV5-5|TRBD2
ASSARLAGENIQY
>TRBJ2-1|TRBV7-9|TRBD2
ASSLGRLAGVSPKDEQF
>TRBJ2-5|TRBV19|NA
ASSSRDFGETQY
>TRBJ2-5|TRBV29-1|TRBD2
SVEIAGGGRETQY
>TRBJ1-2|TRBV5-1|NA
ASSREGSYGYT
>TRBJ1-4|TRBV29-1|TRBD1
SVEERQGRKLF
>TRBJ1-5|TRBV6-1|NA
ASSEVGGSPNQPQH
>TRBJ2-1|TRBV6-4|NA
ASSEDSSYNEQF